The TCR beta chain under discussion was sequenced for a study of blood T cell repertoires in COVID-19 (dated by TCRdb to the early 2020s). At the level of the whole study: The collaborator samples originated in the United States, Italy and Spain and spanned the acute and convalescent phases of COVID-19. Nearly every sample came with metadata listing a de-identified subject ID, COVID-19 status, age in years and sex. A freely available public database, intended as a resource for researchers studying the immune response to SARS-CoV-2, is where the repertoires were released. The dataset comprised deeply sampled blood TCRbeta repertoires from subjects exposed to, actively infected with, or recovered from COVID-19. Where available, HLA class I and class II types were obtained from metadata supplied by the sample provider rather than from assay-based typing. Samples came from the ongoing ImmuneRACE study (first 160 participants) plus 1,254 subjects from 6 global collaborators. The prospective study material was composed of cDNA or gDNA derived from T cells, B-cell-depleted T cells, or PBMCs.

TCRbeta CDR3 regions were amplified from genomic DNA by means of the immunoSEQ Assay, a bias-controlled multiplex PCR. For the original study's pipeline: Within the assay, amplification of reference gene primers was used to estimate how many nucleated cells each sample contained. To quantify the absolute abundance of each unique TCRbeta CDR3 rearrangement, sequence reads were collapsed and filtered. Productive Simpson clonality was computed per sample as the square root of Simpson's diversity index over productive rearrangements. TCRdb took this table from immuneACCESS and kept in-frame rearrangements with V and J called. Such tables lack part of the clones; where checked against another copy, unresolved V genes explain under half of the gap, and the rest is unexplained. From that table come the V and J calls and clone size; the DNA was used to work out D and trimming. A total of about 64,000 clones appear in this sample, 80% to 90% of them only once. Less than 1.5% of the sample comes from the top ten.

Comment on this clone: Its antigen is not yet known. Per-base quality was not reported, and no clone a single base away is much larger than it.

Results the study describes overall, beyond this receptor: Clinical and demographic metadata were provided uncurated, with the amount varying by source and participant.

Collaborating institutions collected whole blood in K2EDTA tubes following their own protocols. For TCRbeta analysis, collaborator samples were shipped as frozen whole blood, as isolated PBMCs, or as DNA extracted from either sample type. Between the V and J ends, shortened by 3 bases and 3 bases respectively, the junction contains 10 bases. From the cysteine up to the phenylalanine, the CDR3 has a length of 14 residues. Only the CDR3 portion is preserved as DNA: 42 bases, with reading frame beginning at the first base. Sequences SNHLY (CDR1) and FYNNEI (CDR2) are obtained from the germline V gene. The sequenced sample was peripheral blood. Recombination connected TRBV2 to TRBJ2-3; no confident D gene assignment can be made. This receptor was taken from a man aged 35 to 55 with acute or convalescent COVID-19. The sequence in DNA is TGTGCCAGCAGTGACCCGCTAGGTACAGATACGCAGTATTTT. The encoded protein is CASSDPLGTDTQYF.